The clone carrying this T cell receptor beta chain showed up many times. Antigen: not known. This sample is drawn from a study of T-cell reconstitution after alpha-beta-depleted transplantation in children. Study-wide points: There were reportedly several hundred expanded graft clones from which alpha-beta T cells came about two months after transplant. The authors attributed T-cell counts and diversity one year after transplant mostly to newly produced T cells. Surviving recipient T cells and thymic progenitors produced the high day-60 TCRbeta diversity seen in some patients.

The V end lost 4 bases, the J end lost 6 bases, and 9 bases lay between the germline ends. The CDR3 is 13 residues long. Germline values: CDR1 SGHTA, CDR2 FQGNSA. The library targeted TCRbeta and was prepared with unique molecular identifiers. TCRdb itself ran the PCR reads through MiXCR, one entry per CDR3 protein. The sample consists of approximately 130,000 distinct CDR3 sequences, 9.5% to 10% of them appearing once. The source of this sequence is a girl under three years old who had a stem cell transplant for combined immunodeficiency, so the T cells may come from the graft donor. The sequencing used PBMCs, mostly from graft donor cells, collected 180 days after TCRalphabeta/CD19-depleted stem cell transplant. This chain connects TRBV7-2 to TRBJ2-2; D gene ambiguous. CDR3 nucleotide sequence: TGTGCCAGCAGCTCGATCATGGCCGGGGAGCTGTTTTTT. Encoded protein: CASSSIMAGELFF. The full variable domain, in which reference TRBV7-2 and TRBJ2-2 provide the parts outside the CDR3, is GAGVSQSPSNKVTEKGKDVELRCDPISGHTALYWYRQSLGQGLEFLIYFQGNSAPDKSGLPSDRFSAERTGGSVSTLTIQRTQQEDSAVYLCASSSIMAGELFFGEGSRLTVL.